This T cell receptor (beta chain) comes out of a study of OX40 agonist ivuxolimab in advanced cancers. Turning to the study itself: At about 81% male, the cohort had a mean age of 60 years, ranging from about 23 to 79. Three patients had partial responses: one hepatocellular carcinoma, two cutaneous melanoma. Notes on the study in general: With doses of 0.1 to 3.0 mg/kg, CD4+ and CD8+ blood T cells had undergone clonal expansion by week 6.

Sequenced by immunoSEQ multiplex PCR; TCRdb stores in-frame clones only, minus some. The repertoire has tens of thousands of clones, 84% of them found once; the top ten carry approximately 24%. At baseline, cycle 4 day 1, and cycle 7 day 1, blood was sampled. In the case of this clone: The target antigen is unknown.

The length of the CDR3 is 13 residues. The germline V gene encodes CDR1 MDHEN and CDR2 SYDVKM. Deletions cut 6 bases from V and 1 base from J, with 7 bases between. The sequences come from CD4+ or CD8+ T cells sorted from blood, collected in a trial of the OX40 agonist ivuxolimab. This clonotype was obtained from an adult with an advanced solid tumor such as melanoma, head and neck, liver or kidney cancer. The V call is TRBV28, the J call TRBJ1-3; TRBD1 might be the D (5 bases). The CDR3 loop reads CASRGLSGNTIYF. The DNA for the CDR3 is TGTGCCAGCAGGGGACTTTCTGGAAACACCATATATTTT.